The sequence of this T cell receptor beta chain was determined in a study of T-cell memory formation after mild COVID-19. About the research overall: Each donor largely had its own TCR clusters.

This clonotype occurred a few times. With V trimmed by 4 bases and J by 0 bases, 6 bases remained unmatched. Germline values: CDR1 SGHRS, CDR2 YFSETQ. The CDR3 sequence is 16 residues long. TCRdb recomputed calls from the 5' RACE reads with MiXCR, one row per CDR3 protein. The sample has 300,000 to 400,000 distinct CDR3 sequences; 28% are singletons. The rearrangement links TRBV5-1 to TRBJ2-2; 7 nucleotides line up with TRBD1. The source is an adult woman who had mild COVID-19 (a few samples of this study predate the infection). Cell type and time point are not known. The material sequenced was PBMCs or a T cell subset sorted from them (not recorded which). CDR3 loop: CASSMTGNSNTGELFF. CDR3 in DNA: TGCGCCAGCAGCATGACAGGGAATTCGAACACCGGGGAGCTGTTTTTT.